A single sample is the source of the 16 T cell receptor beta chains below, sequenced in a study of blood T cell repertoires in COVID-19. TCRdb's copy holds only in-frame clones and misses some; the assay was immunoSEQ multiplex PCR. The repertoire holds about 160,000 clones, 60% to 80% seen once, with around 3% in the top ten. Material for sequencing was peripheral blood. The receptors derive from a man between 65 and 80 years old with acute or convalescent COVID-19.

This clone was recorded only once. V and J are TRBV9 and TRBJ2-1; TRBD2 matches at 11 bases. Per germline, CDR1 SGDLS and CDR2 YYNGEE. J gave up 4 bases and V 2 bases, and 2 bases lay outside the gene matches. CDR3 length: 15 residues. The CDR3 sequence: CASSVGTSGYNEQFF. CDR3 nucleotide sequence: TGTGCCAGCAGCGTGGGGACTAGCGGATACAATGAGCAGTTCTTC.

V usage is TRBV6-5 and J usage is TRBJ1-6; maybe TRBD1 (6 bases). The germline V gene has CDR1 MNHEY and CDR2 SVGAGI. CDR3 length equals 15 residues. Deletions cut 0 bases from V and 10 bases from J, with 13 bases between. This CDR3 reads CASSYSVRGGSPLHF. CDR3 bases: TGTGCCAGCAGTTACTCGGTCAGGGGCGGGTCACCCCTCCACTTT.

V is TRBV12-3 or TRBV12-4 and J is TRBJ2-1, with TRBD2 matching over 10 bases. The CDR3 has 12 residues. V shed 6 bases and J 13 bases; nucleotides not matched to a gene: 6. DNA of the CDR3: TGTGCCAGCAGCCCAGCGGGGGGGCCACAGTTCTTC. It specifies CASSPAGGPQFF.

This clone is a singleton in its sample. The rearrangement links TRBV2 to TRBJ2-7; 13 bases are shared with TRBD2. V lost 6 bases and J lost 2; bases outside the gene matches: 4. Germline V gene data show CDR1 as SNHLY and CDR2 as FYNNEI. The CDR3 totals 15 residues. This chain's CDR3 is CASRPGTSGTYEQYF. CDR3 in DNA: TGTGCCAGCAGGCCCGGGACTAGCGGGACCTACGAGCAGTACTTC.

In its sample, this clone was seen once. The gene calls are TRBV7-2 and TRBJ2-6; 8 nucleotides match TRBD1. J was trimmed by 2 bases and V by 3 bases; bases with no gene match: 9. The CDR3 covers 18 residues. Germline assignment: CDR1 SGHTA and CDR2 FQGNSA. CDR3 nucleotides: TGTGCCAGCAGCTTCAGGGGGCGCATTTCGACTGGGGCCAACGTCCTGACTTTC. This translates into CASSFRGRISTGANVLTF.

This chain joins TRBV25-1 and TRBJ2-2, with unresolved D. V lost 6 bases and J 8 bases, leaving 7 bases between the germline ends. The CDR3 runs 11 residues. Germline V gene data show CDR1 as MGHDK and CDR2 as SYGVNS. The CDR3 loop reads CASRSWGELFF. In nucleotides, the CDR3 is TGTGCCAGCAGGAGTTGGGGGGAGCTGTTTTTT.

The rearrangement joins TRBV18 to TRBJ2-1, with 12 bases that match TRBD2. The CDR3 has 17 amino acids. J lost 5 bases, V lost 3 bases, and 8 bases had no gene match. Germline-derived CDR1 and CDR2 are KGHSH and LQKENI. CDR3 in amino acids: CASSPEKLAGGHNEQFF. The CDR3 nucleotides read TGTGCCAGCTCACCTGAGAAGCTAGCGGGAGGGCACAATGAGCAGTTCTTC.

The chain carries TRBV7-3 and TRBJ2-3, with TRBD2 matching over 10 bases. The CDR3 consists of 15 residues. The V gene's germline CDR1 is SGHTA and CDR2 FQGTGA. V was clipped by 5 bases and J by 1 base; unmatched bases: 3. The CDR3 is CASSTGTSGTDTQYF. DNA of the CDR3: TGTGCCAGCAGCACCGGGACTAGCGGCACAGATACGCAGTATTTT.

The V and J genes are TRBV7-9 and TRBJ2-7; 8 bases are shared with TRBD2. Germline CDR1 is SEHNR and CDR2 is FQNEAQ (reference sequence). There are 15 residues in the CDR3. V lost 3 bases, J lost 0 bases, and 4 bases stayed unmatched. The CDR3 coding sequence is TGTGCCAGCAGCTTTCAGCGGGGGAGCTCCTACGAGCAGTACTTC. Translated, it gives CASSFQRGSSYEQYF.

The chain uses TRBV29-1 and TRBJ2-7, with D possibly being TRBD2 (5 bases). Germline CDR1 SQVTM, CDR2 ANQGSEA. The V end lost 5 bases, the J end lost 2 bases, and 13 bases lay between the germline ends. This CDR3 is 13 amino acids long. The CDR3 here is CSVLEGGPYEQYF. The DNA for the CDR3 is TGCAGCGTTTTAGAGGGCGGTCCCTACGAGCAGTACTTC.

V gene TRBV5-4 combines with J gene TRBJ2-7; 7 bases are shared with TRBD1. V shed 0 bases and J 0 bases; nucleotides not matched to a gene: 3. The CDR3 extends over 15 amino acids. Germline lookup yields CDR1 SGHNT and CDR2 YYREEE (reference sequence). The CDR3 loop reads CASSLVGDSSYEQYF. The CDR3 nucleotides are TGTGCCAGCAGCTTGGTGGGGGACAGCTCCTACGAGCAGTACTTC.

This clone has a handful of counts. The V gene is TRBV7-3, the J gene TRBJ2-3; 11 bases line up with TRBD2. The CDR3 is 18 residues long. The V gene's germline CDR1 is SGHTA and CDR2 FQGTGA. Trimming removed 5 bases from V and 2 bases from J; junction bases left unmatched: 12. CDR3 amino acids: CASSKIPATSGTTDTQYF. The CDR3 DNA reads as TGTGCCAGCAGCAAAATCCCCGCGACTAGCGGGACCACAGATACGCAGTATTTT.

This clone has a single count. The DNA of the CDR3 is TGTGCCAGCAGCCGGGACAGACCCTATGGCTACACCTTC. It codes for CASSRDRPYGYTF. V is TRBV7-3 and J is TRBJ1-2; 7 bases are a match to TRBD1. Germline CDR1 is SGHTA and CDR2 is FQGTGA. The CDR3 loop spans 13 amino acids. J lost 4 bases, V lost 5 bases, and 4 bases had no gene match.

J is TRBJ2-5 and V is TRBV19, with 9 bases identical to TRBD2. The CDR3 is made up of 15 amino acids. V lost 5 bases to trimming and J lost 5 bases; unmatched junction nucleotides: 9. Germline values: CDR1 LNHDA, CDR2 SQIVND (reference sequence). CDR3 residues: CASSLASGTRETQYF. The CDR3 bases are TGTGCCAGTAGTTTGGCTAGCGGGACGCGGGAGACCCAGTACTTC.

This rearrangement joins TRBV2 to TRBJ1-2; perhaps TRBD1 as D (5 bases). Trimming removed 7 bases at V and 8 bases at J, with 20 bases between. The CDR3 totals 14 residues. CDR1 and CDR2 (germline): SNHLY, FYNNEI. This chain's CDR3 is CASKAGTNLGGYTF. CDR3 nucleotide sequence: TGTGCCAGCAAAGCAGGGACTAATCTAGGAGGCTACACCTTC.

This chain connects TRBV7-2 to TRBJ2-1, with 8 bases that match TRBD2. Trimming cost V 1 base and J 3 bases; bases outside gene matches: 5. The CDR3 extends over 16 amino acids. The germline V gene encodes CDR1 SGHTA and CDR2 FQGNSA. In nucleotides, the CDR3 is TGTGCCAGCAGCTTAGTGGCGGGAGGCATCTACAATGAGCAGTTCTTC. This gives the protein CASSLVAGGIYNEQFF.